Listed below are T cell receptor beta chains from one sample, sequenced in a study of T cell repertoires in cytomegalovirus infection. TCRdb re-derived calls from the reads in MiXCR, one entry per CDR3 protein. The sample lists approximately 910,000 distinct CDR3 sequences, around 30% seen once, with around 15% in the top ten. Their cognate antigens are unknown. The sample in question was cultured CD8+ T cells from PBMCs, obtained from culture after CMV antigen stimulation. These receptor sequences come from a human donor in good health (CMV status not recorded). Some clones in this sample may be carry-over from other donors' samples. Both conserved end residues are part of each CDR3. Fields, in order: V gene, J gene, CDR3 length, clone size, D gene, CDR3 protein, CDR3 DNA. A D gene is named only where the DNA matches it firmly. Not all rows give a size; the values are once, few, many and, for expanded clones, a class.

V gene: TRBV20-1
J gene: TRBJ1-1
CDR3 length: 11
clone size: many
D gene: -
CDR3 protein: CSARRNTEAFF
CDR3 DNA: TGCAGTGCTAGAAGGAACACTGAAGCTTTCTTT

V gene: TRBV5-4
J gene: TRBJ2-1
CDR3 length: 15
clone size: -
D gene: TRBD1
CDR3 protein: CASSLGTGENNEQFF
CDR3 DNA: TGTGCCAGCAGCCTCGGGACAGGGGAAAACAATGAGCAGTTCTTC

V gene: TRBV2
J gene: TRBJ2-6
CDR3 length: 15
clone size: few
D gene: -
CDR3 protein: CASSVRVAGANVLTF
CDR3 DNA: TGTGCCAGCAGTGTCAGGGTTGCCGGGGCCAACGTCCTGACTTTC

V gene: TRBV15
J gene: TRBJ1-3
CDR3 length: 15
clone size: -
D gene: -
CDR3 protein: CATSRDPDSGNTIYF
CDR3 DNA: TGTGCCACCAGCAGAGACCCCGACTCTGGAAACACCATATATTTT

V gene: TRBV6-5
J gene: TRBJ1-5
CDR3 length: 14
clone size: -
D gene: -
CDR3 protein: CASSTPGLGQPQHF
CDR3 DNA: TGTGCCAGCAGTACCCCGGGACTCGGGCAGCCCCAGCATTTT

V gene: TRBV7-2
J gene: TRBJ1-3
CDR3 length: 12
clone size: many
D gene: -
CDR3 protein: CASRTDGNTIYF
CDR3 DNA: TGTGCCAGCAGAACAGATGGAAACACCATATATTTT

V gene: TRBV27
J gene: TRBJ1-2
CDR3 length: 13
clone size: -
D gene: -
CDR3 protein: CASSVNRVGGYTF
CDR3 DNA: TGTGCCAGCAGTGTAAACAGGGTGGGAGGCTACACCTTC

V gene: TRBV5-1
J gene: TRBJ2-7
CDR3 length: 15
clone size: few
D gene: -
CDR3 protein: CASSPSWYNSYEQYF
CDR3 DNA: TGCGCCAGCAGCCCTTCCTGGTATAACTCCTACGAGCAGTACTTC

V gene: TRBV5-4
J gene: TRBJ2-3
CDR3 length: 14
clone size: -
D gene: -
CDR3 protein: CASSLGSGLDTQYF
CDR3 DNA: TGTGCCAGCAGCTTGGGTTCGGGGTTAGATACGCAGTATTTT

V gene: TRBV4-1
J gene: TRBJ1-2
CDR3 length: 15
clone size: -
D gene: -
CDR3 protein: CASSPFGAANYGYTF
CDR3 DNA: TGCGCCAGCAGCCCCTTCGGAGCCGCTAACTATGGCTACACCTTC

V gene: TRBV11-3
J gene: TRBJ1-1
CDR3 length: 12
clone size: many
D gene: -
CDR3 protein: CASSGDSTEAFF
CDR3 DNA: TGTGCCAGCAGCGGGGACTCCACTGAAGCTTTCTTT

V gene: TRBV7-9
J gene: TRBJ2-3
CDR3 length: 14
clone size: few
D gene: TRBD2
CDR3 protein: CASRSSGGTDTQYF
CDR3 DNA: TGTGCCAGCAGGTCTAGCGGGGGGACAGATACGCAGTATTTT

V gene: TRBV20-1
J gene: TRBJ2-1
CDR3 length: 11
clone size: -
D gene: TRBD2
CDR3 protein: CSAPLAYEQFF
CDR3 DNA: TGCAGTGCTCCACTAGCGTATGAGCAGTTCTTC

V gene: TRBV27
J gene: TRBJ1-1
CDR3 length: 15
clone size: -
D gene: TRBD1
CDR3 protein: CASSPLWDSTYEAFF
CDR3 DNA: TGTGCCAGCAGCCCCTTGTGGGACAGTACCTATGAAGCTTTCTTT

V gene: TRBV12-3/TRBV12-4
J gene: TRBJ1-5
CDR3 length: 13
clone size: few
D gene: -
CDR3 protein: CASSLGSSQPQHF
CDR3 DNA: TGTGCCAGCAGTTTAGGGTCGAGTCAGCCCCAGCATTTT

V gene: TRBV6-1
J gene: TRBJ1-5
CDR3 length: 15
clone size: -
D gene: -
CDR3 protein: CASSEWFGSNQPQHF
CDR3 DNA: TGTGCCAGCAGTGAATGGTTCGGCAGCAATCAGCCCCAGCATTTT

V gene: TRBV18
J gene: TRBJ2-1
CDR3 length: 16
clone size: -
D gene: TRBD1
CDR3 protein: CASSPFRDRGRNEQFF
CDR3 DNA: TGTGCCAGCTCACCTTTCCGGGACAGGGGAAGGAATGAGCAGTTCTTC

V gene: TRBV7-9
J gene: TRBJ1-2
CDR3 length: 16
clone size: -
D gene: -
CDR3 protein: CASSLASRASNYGYTF
CDR3 DNA: TGTGCCAGCAGCTTAGCTTCCCGGGCCTCTAACTATGGCTACACCTTC

V gene: TRBV20-1
J gene: TRBJ2-7
CDR3 length: 13
clone size: -
D gene: -
CDR3 protein: CSATGTQSYEQYF
CDR3 DNA: TGCAGTGCTACCGGGACCCAGAGTTACGAGCAGTACTTC

V gene: TRBV6-6
J gene: TRBJ1-1
CDR3 length: 13
clone size: few
D gene: -
CDR3 protein: CASSAQGGGEAFF
CDR3 DNA: TGTGCCAGCAGTGCACAGGGTGGCGGGGAAGCTTTCTTT

V gene: TRBV6-5
J gene: TRBJ2-7
CDR3 length: 13
clone size: few
D gene: -
CDR3 protein: CASSSPTWYEQYF
CDR3 DNA: TGTGCCAGCAGTTCCCCCACTTGGTACGAGCAGTACTTC

V gene: TRBV5-1
J gene: TRBJ2-1
CDR3 length: 14
clone size: -
D gene: -
CDR3 protein: CASSLVAIYNEQFF
CDR3 DNA: TGCGCCAGCAGCTTGGTAGCAATATACAATGAGCAGTTCTTC

V gene: TRBV20-1
J gene: TRBJ2-3
CDR3 length: 13
clone size: -
D gene: -
CDR3 protein: CSARGKNTDTQYF
CDR3 DNA: TGCAGTGCTAGAGGAAAAAACACAGATACGCAGTATTTT

V gene: TRBV5-6
J gene: TRBJ1-2
CDR3 length: 12
clone size: -
D gene: -
CDR3 protein: CASRGAKWGYTF
CDR3 DNA: TGTGCCAGCAGGGGTGCTAAATGGGGCTACACCTTC

V gene: TRBV28
J gene: TRBJ2-5
CDR3 length: 14
clone size: -
D gene: -
CDR3 protein: CASRTYSRGETQYF
CDR3 DNA: TGTGCCAGCAGAACCTATTCCCGGGGGGAGACCCAGTACTTC

V gene: TRBV20-1
J gene: TRBJ1-5
CDR3 length: 16
clone size: few
D gene: -
CDR3 protein: CSARGGLTGNNQPQHF
CDR3 DNA: TGCAGTGCTAGAGGGGGCCTCACAGGGAACAATCAGCCCCAGCATTTT

V gene: TRBV7-6
J gene: TRBJ2-5
CDR3 length: 16
clone size: many
D gene: -
CDR3 protein: CASSLGVRTPQETQYF
CDR3 DNA: TGTGCCAGCAGCTTAGGTGTAAGGACCCCCCAAGAGACCCAGTACTTC

V gene: TRBV20-1
J gene: TRBJ2-4
CDR3 length: 16
clone size: few
D gene: TRBD1
CDR3 protein: CSARALDRGGKNIQYF
CDR3 DNA: TGCAGTGCTAGAGCCCTGGACAGGGGAGGCAAAAACATTCAGTACTTC

V gene: TRBV29-1
J gene: TRBJ2-1
CDR3 length: 13
clone size: -
D gene: TRBD1
CDR3 protein: CSVYPTGDPEQFF
CDR3 DNA: TGCAGCGTTTACCCGACAGGGGACCCTGAGCAGTTCTTC

V gene: TRBV15
J gene: TRBJ2-2
CDR3 length: 15
clone size: -
D gene: -
CDR3 protein: CAASRPPFNTGELFF
CDR3 DNA: TGTGCCGCCAGCAGACCCCCGTTTAACACCGGGGAGCTGTTTTTT

V gene: TRBV28
J gene: TRBJ1-1
CDR3 length: 17
clone size: few
D gene: TRBD1
CDR3 protein: CASSPPLAQGMNTEAFF
CDR3 DNA: TGTGCCAGCAGCCCCCCTTTGGCACAGGGGATGAACACTGAAGCTTTCTTT

V gene: TRBV4-3
J gene: TRBJ2-1
CDR3 length: 16
clone size: few
D gene: TRBD2
CDR3 protein: CASSQGVAGGRNEQFF
CDR3 DNA: TGCGCCAGCAGCCAAGGGGTAGCGGGGGGGCGTAATGAGCAGTTCTTC

V gene: TRBV5-4
J gene: TRBJ1-1
CDR3 length: 15
clone size: -
D gene: -
CDR3 protein: CASSPYRELVDEAFF
CDR3 DNA: TGTGCCAGCAGCCCGTACAGGGAACTTGTGGATGAAGCTTTCTTT

V gene: TRBV29-1
J gene: TRBJ1-1
CDR3 length: 14
clone size: -
D gene: TRBD1
CDR3 protein: CSVRGTGFTTEAFF
CDR3 DNA: TGCAGCGTTCGCGGGACAGGGTTTACCACTGAAGCTTTCTTT

V gene: TRBV7-8
J gene: TRBJ2-7
CDR3 length: 16
clone size: -
D gene: -
CDR3 protein: CASSLLTGQFADEQYF
CDR3 DNA: TGTGCCAGCAGCTTATTAACTGGTCAGTTTGCCGACGAGCAGTACTTC

V gene: TRBV6-2/TRBV6-3
J gene: TRBJ1-2
CDR3 length: 13
clone size: few
D gene: -
CDR3 protein: CASSYRSGNGYTF
CDR3 DNA: TGTGCCAGCAGTTACCGGTCCGGGAATGGCTACACCTTC

V gene: TRBV6-2/TRBV6-3
J gene: TRBJ1-5
CDR3 length: 14
clone size: -
D gene: -
CDR3 protein: CASSHPIRDQPQHF
CDR3 DNA: TGTGCCAGCAGTCACCCGATAAGGGATCAGCCCCAGCATTTT

V gene: TRBV7-2
J gene: TRBJ2-5
CDR3 length: 15
clone size: -
D gene: -
CDR3 protein: CASTPRWGTQETQYF
CDR3 DNA: TGTGCCAGCACCCCTCGTTGGGGGACCCAAGAGACCCAGTACTTC

V gene: TRBV11-2
J gene: TRBJ2-1
CDR3 length: 16
clone size: many
D gene: TRBD2
CDR3 protein: CASSSSLAGGQNEQFF
CDR3 DNA: TGTGCCAGCAGCTCCTCCCTGGCGGGGGGGCAAAATGAGCAGTTCTTC

V gene: TRBV7-8
J gene: TRBJ1-5
CDR3 length: 15
clone size: many
D gene: -
CDR3 protein: CASSLLDSPNQPQHF
CDR3 DNA: TGTGCCAGCAGTTTACTTGACAGCCCCAATCAGCCCCAGCATTTT

V gene: TRBV6-5
J gene: TRBJ2-1
CDR3 length: 15
clone size: -
D gene: TRBD1
CDR3 protein: CASSYLTGANNEQFF
CDR3 DNA: TGTGCCAGCAGTTATTTAACAGGGGCCAACAATGAGCAGTTCTTC